Below are 23 T cell receptor beta chains sequenced from a single sample in a study of OX40 agonist ivuxolimab in advanced cancers. The repertoire was sequenced with immunoSEQ multiplex PCR; TCRdb's copy has only in-frame clones and lacks some. The table includes around 25,000 clones, over 80% detected once. Specimen: CD4+ or CD8+ T cells sorted from blood, collected in a trial of the OX40 agonist ivuxolimab. The receptors here all came from an adult with an advanced solid tumor such as melanoma, head and neck, liver or kidney cancer.

The CDR3 spells CASSDTGVRNYGYTF. DNA of the CDR3: TGCGCCAGCAGCGATACAGGGGTCAGGAACTATGGCTACACCTTC. The chain links TRBV5-1 to TRBJ1-2, with 7 positions matching TRBD1. V was clipped by 4 bases and J by 2 bases; unmatched bases: 8. The CDR3 runs 15 residues. Germline-derived CDR1 and CDR2 are SGHRS and YFSETQ.

The CDR3, as DNA: TGCGCCAGCAGCCCAAGTTCCATACCCTCGGGCTCCTATAATTCACCCCTCCACTTT. It yields the protein CASSPSSIPSGSYNSPLHF. The chain links TRBV4-1 to TRBJ1-6; no clear D. This CDR3 is 19 amino acids long. Germline V gene sequence: CDR1 MGHRA, CDR2 YSYEKL. V was clipped by 4 bases and J by 0 bases, with 19 bases between them.

A few counts support this clone. The chain is built from TRBV9 and TRBJ1-1; unclear D gene. Between the trimmed V and J ends, which lost 0 bases and 1 base, there was a span of 10 bases. The CDR3 runs 15 residues. Germline CDR1 is SGDLS and CDR2 is YYNGEE. The CDR3 loop reads CASSVAPGGNTEAFF. CDR3 in DNA: TGTGCCAGCAGCGTAGCCCCGGGCGGGAACACTGAAGCTTTCTTT.

The CDR3 sequence is CASSLHGSASYGYTF. The CDR3 nucleotides read TGTGCCAGCAGCTTACATGGTTCGGCTAGTTATGGCTACACCTTC. The chain combines TRBV7-8 with TRBJ1-2; D gene ambiguous. The CDR3 is made up of 15 amino acids. CDR1 and CDR2 from the germline V gene are SGHVS and FQNEAQ. Trimming took 2 bases from V and 5 from J, leaving 15 bases between them.

The gene calls are TRBV19 and TRBJ1-1; possibly TRBD1 for D (5 bases). The CDR3 runs to 15 residues. V was pared by 0 bases and J by 0 bases, with 8 bases between. Germline-derived CDR1 and CDR2 are LNHDA and SQIVND (reference sequence). For the CDR3, the DNA is TGTGCCAGTAGTATAGATAGGGGTGTGAACACTGAAGCTTTCTTT. Residues: CASSIDRGVNTEAFF.

The chain joins TRBV11-2 to TRBJ1-2; weak D call: TRBD1 (5 bases). Germline V gives CDR1 SGHAT, CDR2 FQNNGV. V was trimmed by 3 bases and J by 3 bases, leaving 11 bases between them. This CDR3 is 14 amino acids long. The CDR3 nucleotides read TGTGCCAGCAGCTTCAGGGAGGAATACTATGGCTACACCTTC. It is translated as CASSFREEYYGYTF.

The genes are TRBV4-1 and TRBJ1-1; D gene uncertain. CDR1 MGHRA and CDR2 YSYEKL come from the germline V gene. The CDR3 has 15 amino acids. Trimming pared 0 bases from V and 5 bases from J, leaving 13 bases between. Written as DNA, the CDR3 is TGCGCCAGCAGCCAAGATAGTATGGAGGCAACTGAAGCTTTCTTT. Amino acid sequence: CASSQDSMEATEAFF.

CDR3: CASSGGDTDTQYF. The DNA for the CDR3 is TGTGCCAGCAGTGGGGGGGACACAGATACGCAGTATTTT. The V gene is TRBV6-4, the J gene TRBJ2-3; D possibly corresponds to TRBD2 (6 bases). The V end lost 4 bases, the J end lost 2 bases, and 7 bases lay between the germline ends. This CDR3 comprises 13 residues. Germline V gene sequence: CDR1 MRHNA, CDR2 SNTAGT.

The rearrangement uses TRBV4-2 and TRBJ2-5, with unresolved D. Germline V gene sequence: CDR1 LGHNA, CDR2 YNFKEQ. The CDR3 runs 13 residues. The V gene lost 0 bases and the J gene lost 3 bases, with 5 bases spanning the gap. Here the CDR3 DNA reads TGTGCCAGCAGCCAAGATGGGGAAGAGACCCAGTACTTC. Protein: CASSQDGEETQYF.

The V gene is TRBV28, the J gene TRBJ1-3, with D possibly TRBD1 on 6 matching bases. The CDR3 has 13 amino acids. V was trimmed by 5 bases and J by 4 bases, leaving 9 bases between them. In germline, CDR1 is MDHEN, CDR2 SYDVKM. In DNA, the CDR3 is TGTGCCAGCAGTAGGACAGCGGGAAACACCATATATTTT. Its translation: CASSRTAGNTIYF.

J is TRBJ2-5 and V is TRBV2, with TRBD2 matching over 8 bases. Unmatched junction bases numbered 7, after V lost 2 bases and J lost 5 bases. CDR1 and CDR2 (germline): SNHLY, FYNNEI. CDR3 length equals 15 residues. The CDR3 DNA reads as TGTGCCAGCAGTGAACAAAGCGGGGGAGGGGAGACCCAGTACTTC. Translated, it gives CASSEQSGGGETQYF.

The chain links TRBV7-3 to TRBJ2-3; D ambiguous. V was pared by 5 bases and J by 2 bases, with 8 bases between. Germline CDR1 SGHTA, CDR2 FQGTGA. The CDR3 is 13 amino acids. Here the CDR3 reads CASSTLNTDTQYF. CDR3 nucleotides: TGTGCCAGCAGCACCCTAAACACAGATACGCAGTATTTT. Based on the CDR3 plus reference TRBV7-3 and TRBJ2-3, the full variable domain is GAGVSQTPSNKVTEKGKYVELRCDPISGHTALYWYRQSLGQGPEFLIYFQGTGAADDSGLPNDRFFAVRPEGSVSTLKIQRTERGDSAVYLCASSTLNTDTQYFGPGTRLTVL.

The chain joins TRBV6-1 to TRBJ2-5; maybe TRBD1 (6 bases). CDR1 is MNHNS and CDR2 is SASEGT in the germline V gene. V was shortened by 1 base and J by 2 bases, with 8 bases between the two germline ends. This CDR3 contains 14 residues. CDR3 amino acids: CASSEVDSQETQYF. CDR3 DNA sequence: TGTGCCAGCAGTGAAGTGGACAGTCAAGAGACCCAGTACTTC.

V is TRBV7-2 and J is TRBJ2-1; D might be TRBD2 (5 bases). The CDR3 covers 13 residues. CDR1 is SGHTA, CDR2 FQGNSA, per germline. The V end was cut by 0 bases, the J end by 7 bases, with 7 bases between. The CDR3 coding sequence is TGTGCCAGCAGCTTAGCTCGAGGGAATGAGCAGTTCTTC. Its protein product is CASSLARGNEQFF.

The genes are TRBV6-1 and TRBJ1-1, with D perhaps matching TRBD1 (5 bases). V lost 6 bases to trimming and J lost 5 bases, with 16 bases between them. The germline gives CDR1 MNHNS, CDR2 SASEGT. This CDR3 comprises 14 residues. CDR3 region: CASRAPGGRTEAFF. CDR3 nucleotide sequence: TGTGCCAGCAGGGCCCCCGGGGGGAGAACTGAAGCTTTCTTT.

The V and J genes are TRBV6-1 and TRBJ2-5; tentatively, D is TRBD1 (5 bases). The CDR3 runs 14 residues. Germline CDR1 and CDR2: MNHNS and SASEGT. V was shortened by 8 bases and J by 5 bases, with 18 bases between the two germline ends. The CDR3 is CASPSPQGWETQYF. The CDR3 bases are TGTGCCAGCCCTTCCCCTCAGGGATGGGAGACCCAGTACTTC.

This clone is labeled as medium-sized. The rearrangement links TRBV2 to TRBJ1-2; 9 bases line up with TRBD1. In germline, CDR1 is SNHLY, CDR2 FYNNEI. This CDR3 has 17 residues. V shed 2 bases, J shed 3 bases, and the junction held 10 bases outside the gene matches. The CDR3 nucleotides are TGTGCCAGCAGTGAATGGTCGGGACAGGGAAAGTACTATGGCTACACCTTC. Residues: CASSEWSGQGKYYGYTF.

This clone came up once. The chain employs TRBV2 and TRBJ2-7; D not resolved. Trimming pared 4 bases from V and 6 bases from J, leaving 13 bases between. CDR1 is SNHLY, CDR2 FYNNEI, per germline. The CDR3 has 13 residues. The CDR3 loop reads CASSVGLWVEQYF. The CDR3 DNA sequence: TGTGCCAGCAGTGTCGGCTTATGGGTCGAGCAGTACTTC.

The chain carries TRBV4-1 and TRBJ1-6; D remains ambiguous. Trimming cost V 3 bases and J 0 bases, with 12 bases left between them. Germline V gene lookup returns CDR1 MGHRA and CDR2 YSYEKL. This CDR3 is 17 amino acids long. The CDR3 DNA reads as TGCGCCAGCAGCCACGTACCCGTGGGCTCCTATAATTCACCCCTCCACTTT. This gives the protein CASSHVPVGSYNSPLHF.

This chain links TRBV9 with TRBJ1-1, with D uncertain. Per germline, CDR1 SGDLS and CDR2 YYNGEE. Trimming removed 0 bases from V and 1 base from J, with 4 bases in between. This CDR3 has 13 residues. The CDR3 spells CASSVARNTEAFF. CDR3 DNA sequence: TGTGCCAGCAGCGTAGCGAGGAACACTGAAGCTTTCTTT.

This chain uses TRBV4-2 with TRBJ1-3; no clear D gene. CDR1 is LGHNA, CDR2 YNFKEQ, per germline. Between the trimmed V and J ends, which lost 0 bases and 0 bases, there was a span of 6 bases. The CDR3 has 15 amino acids. The DNA for the CDR3 is TGTGCCAGCAGCCAAGACGGAGCCTCTGGAAACACCATATATTTT. Protein sequence: CASSQDGASGNTIYF.

The chain uses TRBV7-9 and TRBJ1-6, with D hard to call. V shed 5 bases and J shed 14 bases, with 13 bases lying between them. Germline V CDR1 and CDR2: SEHNR, FQNEAQ (reference sequence). The CDR3 sequence is 12 residues long. CDR3 residues: CASSDDSLSLHF. CDR3 DNA sequence: TGTGCCAGCAGCGATGACTCCCTGTCCCTCCACTTT.

The rearrangement joins TRBV9 to TRBJ2-3, with 9 bases fitting TRBD1. CDR1 is SGDLS, CDR2 YYNGEE, per germline. V trimming: 3 bases; J trimming: 2 bases; junction bases outside the gene matches: 4. The CDR3 covers 15 residues. CDR3 amino acids: CASSAGQGHTDTQYF. DNA of the CDR3: TGTGCCAGCAGCGCGGGACAGGGCCACACAGATACGCAGTATTTT.